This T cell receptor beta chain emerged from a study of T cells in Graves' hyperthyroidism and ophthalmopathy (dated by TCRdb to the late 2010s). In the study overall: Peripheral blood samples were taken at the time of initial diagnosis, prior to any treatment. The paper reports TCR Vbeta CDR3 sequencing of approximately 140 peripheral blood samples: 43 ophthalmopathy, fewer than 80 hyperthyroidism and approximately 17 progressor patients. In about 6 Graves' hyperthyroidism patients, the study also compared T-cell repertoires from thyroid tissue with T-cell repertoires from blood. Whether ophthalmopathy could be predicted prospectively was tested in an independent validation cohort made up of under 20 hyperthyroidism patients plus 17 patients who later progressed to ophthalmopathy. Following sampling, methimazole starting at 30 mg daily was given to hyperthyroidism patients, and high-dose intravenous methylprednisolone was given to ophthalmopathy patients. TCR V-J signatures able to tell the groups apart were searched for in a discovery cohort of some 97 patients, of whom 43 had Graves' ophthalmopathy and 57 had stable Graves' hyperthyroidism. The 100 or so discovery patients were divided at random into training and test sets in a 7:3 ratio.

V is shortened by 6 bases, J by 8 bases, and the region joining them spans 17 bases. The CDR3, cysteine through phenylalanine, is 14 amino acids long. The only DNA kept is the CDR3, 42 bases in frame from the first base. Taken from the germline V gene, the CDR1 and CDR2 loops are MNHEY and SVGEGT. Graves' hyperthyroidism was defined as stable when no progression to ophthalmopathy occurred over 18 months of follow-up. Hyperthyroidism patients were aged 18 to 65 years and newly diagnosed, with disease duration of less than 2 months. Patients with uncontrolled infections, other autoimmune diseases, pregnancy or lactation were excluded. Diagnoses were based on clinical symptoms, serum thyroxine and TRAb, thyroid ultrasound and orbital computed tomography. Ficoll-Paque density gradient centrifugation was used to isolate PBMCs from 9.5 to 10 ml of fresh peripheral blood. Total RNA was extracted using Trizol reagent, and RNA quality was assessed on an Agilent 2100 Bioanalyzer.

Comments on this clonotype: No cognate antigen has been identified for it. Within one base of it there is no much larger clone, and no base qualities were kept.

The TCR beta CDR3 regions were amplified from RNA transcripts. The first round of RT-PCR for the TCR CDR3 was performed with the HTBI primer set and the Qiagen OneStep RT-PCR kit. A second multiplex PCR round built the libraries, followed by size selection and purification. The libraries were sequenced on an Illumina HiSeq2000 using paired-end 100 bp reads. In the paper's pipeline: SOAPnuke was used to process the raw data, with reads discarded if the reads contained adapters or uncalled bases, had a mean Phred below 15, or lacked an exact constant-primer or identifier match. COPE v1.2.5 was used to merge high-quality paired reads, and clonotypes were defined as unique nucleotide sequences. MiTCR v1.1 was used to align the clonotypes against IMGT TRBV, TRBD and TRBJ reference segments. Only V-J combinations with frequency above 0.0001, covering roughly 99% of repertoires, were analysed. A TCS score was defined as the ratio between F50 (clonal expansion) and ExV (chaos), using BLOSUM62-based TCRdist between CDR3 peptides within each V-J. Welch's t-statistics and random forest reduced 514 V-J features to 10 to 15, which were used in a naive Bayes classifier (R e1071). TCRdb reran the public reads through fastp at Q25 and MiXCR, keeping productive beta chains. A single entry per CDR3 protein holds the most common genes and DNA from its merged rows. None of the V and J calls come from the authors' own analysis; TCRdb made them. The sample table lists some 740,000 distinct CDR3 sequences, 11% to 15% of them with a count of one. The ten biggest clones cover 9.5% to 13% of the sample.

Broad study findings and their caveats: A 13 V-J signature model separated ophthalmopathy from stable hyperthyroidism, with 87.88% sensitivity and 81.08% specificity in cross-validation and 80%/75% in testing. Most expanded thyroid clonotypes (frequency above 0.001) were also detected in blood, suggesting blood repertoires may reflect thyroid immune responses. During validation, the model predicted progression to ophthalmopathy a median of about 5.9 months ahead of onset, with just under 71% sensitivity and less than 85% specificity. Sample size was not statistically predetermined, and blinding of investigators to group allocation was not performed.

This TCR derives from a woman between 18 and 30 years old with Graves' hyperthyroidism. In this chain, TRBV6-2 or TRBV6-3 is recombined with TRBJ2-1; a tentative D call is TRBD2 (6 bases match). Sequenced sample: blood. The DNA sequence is TGTGCCAGCAGCCTCTGGGGGGACTCGGATGAGCAGTTCTTC. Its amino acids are CASSLWGDSDEQFF.